This T cell receptor (beta chain) was captured in a study of response to subunit inactivated influenza vaccine. Study-level results: Authors suggested few new T cells are recruited by each seasonal influenza vaccination.

In this sample, this clonotype turned up many times. What it binds is not known. Germline V gene data show CDR1 as MNHNS and CDR2 as SASEGT. The V gene end was trimmed by 5 bases and the J gene end by 2 bases; junction bases not matched to a gene: 6. CDR3 length: 15 amino acids. TCRdb analysed the RT-PCR reads with MiXCR anew, one entry per CDR3 protein. Here the sample spans hundreds of thousands of distinct CDR3 sequences, roughly 20% being singletons. Specimen: PBMCs from blood, collected roughly 5 days after vaccination. This TCR came from a man aged 50-59 years who received an inactivated influenza vaccine. The V call is TRBV6-1, the J call TRBJ1-3, with TRBD1 matching 7 bases. CDR3 amino acids: CASSQDRAAGNTIYF. DNA for the CDR3: TGTGCCAGCAGTCAAGACAGGGCAGCTGGAAACACCATATATTTT.